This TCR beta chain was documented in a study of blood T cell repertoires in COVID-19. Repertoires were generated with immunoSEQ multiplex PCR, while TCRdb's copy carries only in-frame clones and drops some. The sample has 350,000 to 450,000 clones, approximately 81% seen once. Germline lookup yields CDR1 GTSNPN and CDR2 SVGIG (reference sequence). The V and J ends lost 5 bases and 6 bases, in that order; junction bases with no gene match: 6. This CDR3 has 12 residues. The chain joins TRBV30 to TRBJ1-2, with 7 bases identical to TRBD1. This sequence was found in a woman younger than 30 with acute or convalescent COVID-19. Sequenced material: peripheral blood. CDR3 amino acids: CAWVEQGHGYTF. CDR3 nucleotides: TGTGCCTGGGTAGAACAGGGGCATGGCTACACCTTC.